This T cell receptor (beta chain) is from a study of cytomegalovirus exposure and HLA in healthy donors. Study-level background: Earlier results showed approximately 110 million unique TCR beta sequences derived from some 190 million T cells.

This PCR relied on a set of 60 Vbeta primers and 13 Jbeta primers. As processed by the authors: Roughly 11 million shared chains were among approximately 80 million unique TCR beta chains counted in a later analysis. The method was immunoSEQ multiplex PCR; TCRdb's version includes in-frame clones alone and lacks a portion of them. The DNA gave D and trimming, while V, J and clone size come from that table. The table lists roughly 120,000 clones, about 86% of them singletons. Broader study findings: A later look showed TCR association rates differing by HLA locus, highest for DRB1 and lowest for HLA-C. A later analysis, which compared TCR beta chains of equal frequency, found the HLA-associated ones more clonally expanded.

Germline V gene sequence: CDR1 SGDLS, CDR2 YYNGEE. The CDR3 has 17 residues. Trimming took 3 bases from V and 3 from J; bases not matched to a gene: 5. On this clone: Its target is unknown.

The V call is TRBV9, the J call TRBJ2-3; TRBD2 matches at 15 bases. The receptor was isolated from a woman aged 25 to 45 in good health and CMV-seronegative. Sequencing used PBMCs. The CDR3 spells CASSGTSGRAGTDTQYF. For the CDR3, the DNA is TGTGCCAGCAGCGGGACTAGCGGGAGGGCCGGGACAGATACGCAGTATTTT.